The subject of this entry is one TCR beta chain. Per the germline V gene, CDR1 is DFQATT and CDR2 is SNEGSKA (reference sequence). This CDR3 is built from 13 residues. This specimen comes from a study of blood T cells in healthy people across ages. The second PCR ran roughly 6 to 11 cycles with a sample-barcoded 5' primer and J-beta primers. A 12-random-nucleotide template-switch adaptor tagged each cDNA molecule. Via MiXCR, TCRdb re-called the 5' RACE reads, giving one row per CDR3 protein. There are roughly 700,000 distinct CDR3 sequences in the sample; around 49% occur only once, and roughly a third lies in the top ten.

The chain is built from TRBV20-1 and TRBJ2-5; D is possibly TRBD1 (6 bases). The DNA matches TRBJ2-7 better at its end, which makes the J call doubtful. The sequencing input was blood. The receptor's source is a woman in her fifties or sixties in good health. This CDR3 is CSAQDYRESEQYF. The CDR3 region has the DNA TGCAGTGCCCAAGACTACAGGGAAAGCGAGCAGTACTTC.